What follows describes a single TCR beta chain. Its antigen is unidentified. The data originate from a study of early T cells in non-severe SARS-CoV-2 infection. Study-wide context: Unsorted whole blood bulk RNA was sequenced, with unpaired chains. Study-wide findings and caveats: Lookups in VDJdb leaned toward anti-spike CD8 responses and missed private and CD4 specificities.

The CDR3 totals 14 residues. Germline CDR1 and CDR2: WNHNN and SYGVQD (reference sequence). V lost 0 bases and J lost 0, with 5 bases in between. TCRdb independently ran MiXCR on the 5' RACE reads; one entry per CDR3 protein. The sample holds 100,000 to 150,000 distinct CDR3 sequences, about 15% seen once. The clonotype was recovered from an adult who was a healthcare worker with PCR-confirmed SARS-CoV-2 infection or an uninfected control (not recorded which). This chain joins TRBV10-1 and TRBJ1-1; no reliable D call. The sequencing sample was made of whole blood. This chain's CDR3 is CASSESSVNTEAFF. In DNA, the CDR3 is TGCGCCAGCAGTGAGTCGAGCGTGAACACTGAAGCTTTCTTT.